These 6 T cell receptor beta chains originate from one sample sequenced in a study of blood T cell repertoires in COVID-19. Here immunoSEQ multiplex PCR was the method, and the copy in TCRdb shows in-frame clones only, minus some. The table lists around 240,000 clones, 70% to 90% of them singletons. The sequenced sample consisted of PBMCs or T cells enriched from blood (not recorded which). These TCRs come from a man in his fifties or sixties who had been exposed to COVID-19.

This clone was seen a handful of times. The chain combines TRBV15 with TRBJ1-4, with 7 positions matching TRBD1. Germline loops: CDR1 LNHNV, CDR2 YYDKDF (reference sequence). This CDR3 comprises 14 residues. V shed 7 bases, J shed 7 bases, and the junction held 9 bases outside the gene matches. The chain's CDR3 is CATTVQGTGEKLFF. As DNA, the CDR3 is TGTGCCACCACCGTACAGGGGACGGGTGAAAAACTGTTTTTT. Looking up the rest from reference TRBV15 and TRBJ1-4 gives the full variable domain: DAMVIQNPRYQVTQFGKPVTLSCSQTLNHNVMYWYQQKSSQAPKLLFHYYDKDFNNEADTPDNFQSRRPNTSFCFLDIRSPGLGDTAMYLCATTVQGTGEKLFFGSGTQLSVL.

The chain recombines TRBV29-1 with TRBJ2-5, with D tentatively TRBD2 (5 bases). The CDR3 sequence is 14 residues long. Trimming removed 7 bases at V and 5 bases at J, with 20 bases between. Germline CDR1 and CDR2: SQVTM and ANQGSEA. The CDR3 sequence: CSALRDQNGETQYF. CDR3 DNA sequence: TGCAGCGCCCTCCGGGATCAAAACGGGGAGACCCAGTACTTC. Supplemented by reference TRBV29-1 and TRBJ2-5, the full variable domain reads SAVISQKPSRDICQRGTSLTIQCQVDSQVTMMFWYRQQPGQSLTLIATANQGSEATYESGFVIDKFPISRPNLTFSTLTVSNMSPEDSSIYLCSALRDQNGETQYFGPGTRLLVL.

The chain recombines TRBV2 with TRBJ2-1; D is possibly TRBD2 (5 bases). There are 17 residues in the CDR3. The V end was cut by 3 bases, the J end by 1 base, with 16 bases between. Germline assignment: CDR1 SNHLY and CDR2 FYNNEI. CDR3 nucleotide sequence: TGTGCCAGCAGTGATACGCTTCGGGGAATTTCCTACAATGAGCAGTTCTTC. It yields the protein CASSDTLRGISYNEQFF.

V and J are TRBV5-1 and TRBJ1-3; maybe TRBD1 (6 bases). From germline, CDR1 is SGHRS and CDR2 YFSETQ. The CDR3 is 16 residues long. The V end was cut by 4 bases, the J end by 4 bases, with 18 bases between. The CDR3 region has the DNA TGCGCCAGCAGCCCCGTCGGGGGGCGAGGAGGAAACACCATATATTTT. Protein: CASSPVGGRGGNTIYF.

This clone was recorded only once. V gene TRBV18 combines with J gene TRBJ2-1; 7 bases are a match to TRBD1. In germline, CDR1 is KGHSH, CDR2 LQKENI. V lost 7 bases, J lost 0 bases, and 6 bases stayed unmatched. This CDR3 contains 15 residues. CDR3 region: CASFKTGSSYNEQFF. The CDR3 DNA reads as TGTGCCAGCTTCAAGACAGGGAGCTCCTACAATGAGCAGTTCTTC.

CDR3 sequence reads: CASSLYGTGVQETQYF. Written as DNA, the CDR3 is TGCGCCAGCAGCTTGTACGGGACAGGGGTTCAAGAGACCCAGTACTTC. The chain uses TRBV5-1 and TRBJ2-5; 10 bases fit TRBD1. The CDR3 loop spans 16 amino acids. Unmatched junction bases numbered 5, after V lost 1 base and J lost 2 bases. Germline V gene lookup returns CDR1 SGHRS and CDR2 YFSETQ.